This is a list of T cell receptor beta chains from one sample in a study of blood T cell repertoires in COVID-19. Assay used: immunoSEQ multiplex PCR; TCRdb lists only in-frame clones, some missing. The data show around 250,000 clones, about nine tenths seen once. Sequenced material: peripheral blood. The receptors derive from a man aged 25-40 years who had recovered from COVID-19. Both conserved end residues are part of each CDR3. D genes are given only for firm matches. Size values are once, few and many counts, or a class for expanded clones, and some rows have none.

V gene	J gene	clone size	CDR3 length	D gene	CDR3 DNA	CDR3 protein
TRBV2	TRBJ2-7	few	15	TRBD1	TGTGCCAGCACCTTACTACGGACAGGGACCTACGAGCAGTACTTC	CASTLLRTGTYEQYF
TRBV6-4	TRBJ1-2	.	15	TRBD1	TGTGCCAGCAGTGCGGCTCAGGGGGTTATCTATGGCTACACCTTC	CASSAAQGVIYGYTF
TRBV5-1	TRBJ2-2	.	15	.	TGCGCCAGCAGCTTGGGGGCTGGAAACACCGGGGAGCTGTTTTTT	CASSLGAGNTGELFF
TRBV5-4	TRBJ2-1	.	15	TRBD1	TGTGCCAGCAGCTTACGAGGGACAGGGCAATTAGAGCAGTTCTTC	CASSLRGTGQLEQFF
TRBV2	TRBJ2-5	.	14	.	TGTGCCAGCAGCGCGGTCAGGGGAATGGAGACCCAGTACTTC	CASSAVRGMETQYF
TRBV7-6	TRBJ1-2	.	14	.	TGTGCCAGCAGCTTAGGGACAGCTAACTATGGCTACACCTTC	CASSLGTANYGYTF
TRBV15	TRBJ1-2	.	14	.	TGTGCCACCAGCAGAGATAAGTACGGCTATGGCTACACCTTC	CATSRDKYGYGYTF
TRBV7-2	TRBJ1-4	.	15	.	TGTGCCAGCAGCCGCTCAGGGAGGGTTAATGAAAAACTGTTTTTT	CASSRSGRVNEKLFF
TRBV21-1	TRBJ2-3	.	13	.	TGTGCCAGCCGCCCACAGGGATTAGATACGCAGTATTTT	CASRPQGLDTQYF
TRBV2	TRBJ2-7	.	14	.	TGTGCCAGCAGTAGAAGGGGGGGGCGGTACGAGCAGTACTTC	CASSRRGGRYEQYF